A few counts support the clone carrying this T cell receptor (beta chain). The antigen remains undetermined. These data originate in a study of beta chain features in type 1 diabetes. Findings and caveats of the study: Patients with Type 1 diabetes showed moderately but significantly shorter TCRB CDR3s in all four CD4+ subsets.

Sorting with CD45RO/CCR7/CD25/CD127/CD95/CD27 yielded naive, central memory, regulatory and stem-like memory CD4+ cells. The sequenced template was cDNA made from the entire isolated RNA. Produced via immunoSEQ multiplex PCR; TCRdb's table is partial and in-frame only. The table shows about 340,000 clones, with roughly 14% occurring only once. Germline lookup yields CDR1 SGHNT and CDR2 YYREEE (reference sequence). The CDR3 extends over 12 amino acids. V lost 0 bases and J lost 3, with 4 bases in between. The source material was naive CD4+ T cells from blood. The receptor was derived from a woman between 18 and 29 years old with type 1 diabetes. J is TRBJ2-7 and V is TRBV5-4; no firm D call. The CDR3: CASSLGLYEQYF. The CDR3 nucleotides read TGTGCCAGCAGCTTGGGGCTCTACGAGCAGTACTTC.